The rows below give T cell receptor beta chains drawn from one sample of a study of blood T cell repertoires in COVID-19. Sequencing was performed with immunoSEQ multiplex PCR; in TCRdb, only in-frame clones are kept and a portion is missing. The data contain about 43,000 clones, around nine tenths of them singletons. The sequencing input was peripheral blood. All receptors derive from a man aged 40-49 years with COVID-19, enrolled during active disease. CDR3s leave out the opening cysteine and the closing phenylalanine or tryptophan.

CDR3aa: ASSPREGTSGKNTQY; j_gene: TRBJ2-3; v_gene: TRBV3-1/TRBV3-2
CDR3aa: ASSGTSGRHPSSTQY; j_gene: TRBJ2-3; v_gene: TRBV5-6
CDR3aa: ASSNNLGQGNQPQH; j_gene: TRBJ1-5; v_gene: TRBV19
CDR3aa: ASSKGRRGNTTNEKLF; j_gene: TRBJ1-4; v_gene: TRBV21-1
CDR3aa: ASSPARGRAMGDEQF; j_gene: TRBJ2-1; v_gene: TRBV5-1
CDR3aa: ASSQGLAATGDEQF; j_gene: TRBJ2-1; v_gene: TRBV3-1/TRBV3-2
CDR3aa: ASSSGLMGSYEQY; j_gene: TRBJ2-7; v_gene: TRBV19
CDR3aa: ASSLGAGVHYEQY; j_gene: TRBJ2-7; v_gene: TRBV7-9
CDR3aa: ASSLGETLGGDQPQH; j_gene: TRBJ1-5; v_gene: TRBV7-9
CDR3aa: ASSLEVGGTYEQY; j_gene: TRBJ2-7; v_gene: TRBV5-1
CDR3aa: ASSLAGTAQETQY; j_gene: TRBJ2-5; v_gene: TRBV28
CDR3aa: SASFGHPTSEQY; j_gene: TRBJ2-7; v_gene: TRBV20-1
CDR3aa: ASSVGGSGRGKNIQY; j_gene: TRBJ2-4; v_gene: TRBV9
CDR3aa: ASSDPGANTGELF; j_gene: TRBJ2-2; v_gene: TRBV10-2
CDR3aa: ATSDFYMVCYT; j_gene: TRBJ1-2; v_gene: TRBV24-1
CDR3aa: ASSLKTGGNTEAF; j_gene: TRBJ1-1; v_gene: TRBV5-5
CDR3aa: ASSTWDRSQETQY; j_gene: TRBJ2-5; v_gene: TRBV5-1
CDR3aa: ASSLQGARGPGSNQPQH; j_gene: TRBJ1-5; v_gene: TRBV27
CDR3aa: ASSESIGAGANVLT; j_gene: TRBJ2-6; v_gene: TRBV6-1
CDR3aa: ASSVDFSPPTGYTDTQY; j_gene: TRBJ2-3; v_gene: TRBV9
CDR3aa: ASSVGLDSLNEKLF; j_gene: TRBJ1-4; v_gene: TRBV9
CDR3aa: ASSYPSLSNSPLH; j_gene: TRBJ1-6; v_gene: TRBV28
CDR3aa: ASSIDRNRAYGYT; j_gene: TRBJ1-2; v_gene: TRBV19
CDR3aa: ASSFQQKLF; j_gene: TRBJ1-4; v_gene: TRBV7-3
CDR3aa: ASSLTSGTYEQY; j_gene: TRBJ2-7; v_gene: TRBV28
CDR3aa: ASSFGHGVTGELF; j_gene: TRBJ2-2; v_gene: TRBV5-1
CDR3aa: ASSKDRYTDTQY; j_gene: TRBJ2-3; v_gene: TRBV18
CDR3aa: ASSPDNNQPQH; j_gene: TRBJ1-5; v_gene: TRBV14
CDR3aa: ASSEQGALNTEAF; j_gene: TRBJ1-1; v_gene: TRBV7-9
CDR3aa: ASSPSTSGSYNEQF; j_gene: TRBJ2-1; v_gene: TRBV27
CDR3aa: ASRGGGVAKNIQY; j_gene: TRBJ2-4; v_gene: TRBV28
CDR3aa: ACFAGMGEAF; j_gene: TRBJ1-1; v_gene: TRBV27
CDR3aa: ATGTSNTGELF; j_gene: TRBJ2-2; v_gene: TRBV19
CDR3aa: ATPSQGLAGEYQNIQY; j_gene: TRBJ2-4; v_gene: TRBV2
CDR3aa: ATLSGQGNTEAF; j_gene: TRBJ1-1; v_gene: TRBV28
CDR3aa: ASIGGNSQPQH; j_gene: TRBJ1-5; v_gene: TRBV6-5
CDR3aa: ASSGQGTETQY; j_gene: TRBJ2-5; v_gene: TRBV27
CDR3aa: ASSLEPTLNEKLF; j_gene: TRBJ1-4; v_gene: TRBV7-9
CDR3aa: AISESAGLAADTQY; j_gene: TRBJ2-3; v_gene: TRBV10-3
CDR3aa: ASSPRTSSSYEQY; j_gene: TRBJ2-7; v_gene: TRBV5-1
CDR3aa: AWSVMDSLF; j_gene: TRBJ1-4; v_gene: TRBV30
CDR3aa: ASSPSGQQETQY; j_gene: TRBJ2-5; v_gene: TRBV6-6
CDR3aa: ASREQGPTDTQY; j_gene: TRBJ2-3; v_gene: TRBV2
CDR3aa: SALGGRYEQF; j_gene: TRBJ2-1; v_gene: TRBV29-1
CDR3aa: AWSLPPGHLQETQY; j_gene: TRBJ2-5; v_gene: TRBV30
CDR3aa: ASSMGGLHTDTQY; j_gene: TRBJ2-3; v_gene: TRBV19
CDR3aa: ATSDFSGGNYEQY; j_gene: TRBJ2-7; v_gene: TRBV24-1
CDR3aa: ASSIGQGRTEAF; j_gene: TRBJ1-1; v_gene: TRBV19
CDR3aa: ASSLLGLAQVETQY; j_gene: TRBJ2-5; v_gene: TRBV5-6
CDR3aa: ASSLSEGRGLAGDTGELF; j_gene: TRBJ2-2; v_gene: TRBV27
CDR3aa: ASSPGGGMSSEAF; j_gene: TRBJ1-1; v_gene: TRBV5-1
CDR3aa: ASSVGRGTGELF; j_gene: TRBJ2-2; v_gene: TRBV9
CDR3aa: ASSPDPGIGQPQH; j_gene: TRBJ1-5; v_gene: TRBV18
CDR3aa: ASSLHRGPPDTQY; j_gene: TRBJ2-3; v_gene: TRBV19
CDR3aa: ASSPAGTADYEQY; j_gene: TRBJ2-7; v_gene: TRBV13
CDR3aa: ASRFPRGVYGYT; j_gene: TRBJ1-2; v_gene: TRBV6-5
CDR3aa: ASSFLGGLAGVGSTDTQY; j_gene: TRBJ2-3; v_gene: TRBV5-1
CDR3aa: ASTSTGANVLT; j_gene: TRBJ2-6; v_gene: TRBV30
CDR3aa: ASSGGGAGNTEAF; j_gene: TRBJ1-1; v_gene: TRBV9